The rows below give T cell receptor beta chains drawn from one sample of a study of cytomegalovirus exposure and HLA in healthy donors. Assay used: immunoSEQ multiplex PCR; TCRdb lists only in-frame clones, some missing. The sample holds more than 65,000 clones, roughly 82% seen once. The sample taken for sequencing was PBMCs. The receptors derive from a young man in good health and CMV-seronegative. Both conserved end residues are part of each CDR3. Each record gives: D gene, J gene, V gene, clone size, CDR3 DNA, CDR3 protein. The D gene is left open where the match is weak. A clone size is listed for some rows: how often the clone was seen (once, few, many), or a class if it is expanded.

TRBD2 TRBJ2-1 TRBV5-6 - TGTGCCAGCAGCTTGCTTCTAGCGGACTATTACAATGAGCAGTTCTTC CASSLLLADYYNEQFF
TRBD1 TRBJ1-2 TRBV9 - TGTGCTAGCAGCCAATTTAGGACAGGAAGTTCCAGTGGCTACACCTTC CASSQFRTGSSSGYTF
- TRBJ1-1 TRBV11-2 - TGTGCCAGCAGCTTAGTACAGGTGTCTGAAGCTTTCTTT CASSLVQVSEAFF
TRBD2 TRBJ2-1 TRBV9 - TGTGCCAGCAGCGACCGACTAGCGGGGAGTTACAATGAGCAGTTCTTC CASSDRLAGSYNEQFF
- TRBJ2-7 TRBV10-3 - TGTGCCATCAGTGAGTCCCCAGGTGCAGCCTACGAGCAGTACTTC CAISESPGAAYEQYF
- TRBJ2-7 TRBV6-6 - TGTGCCAGCAGTACAGGTGGCGAGCAGTACTTC CASSTGGEQYF
- TRBJ2-1 TRBV29-1 - TGCAGCGCCCAAACAGGGTCAGGGTTCAATGAGCAGTTCTTC CSAQTGSGFNEQFF
TRBD1 TRBJ2-7 TRBV19 - TGTGCCAGTAGCCCGGCCGGGACAGGGCTCAACGAGCAGTACTTC CASSPAGTGLNEQYF
- TRBJ1-2 TRBV27 - TGTGCCAGCAGAGACCAGGGGCTCTTCTATGGCTACACCTTC CASRDQGLFYGYTF
TRBD1 TRBJ1-5 TRBV5-8 few TGTGCCAGCAGCACGGACAGGGATGGCCTTAGCAATCAGCCCCAGCATTTT CASSTDRDGLSNQPQHF
- TRBJ1-1 TRBV30 once TGTGCCTGGAGTGTACATCTGATTATGAACACTGAAGCTTTCTTT CAWSVHLIMNTEAFF
TRBD1 TRBJ1-2 TRBV27 - TGTGCCAGCAGTTCAGACAGGGATTGGGGTTATGGCTACACCTTC CASSSDRDWGYGYTF
TRBD1 TRBJ1-1 TRBV6-1 - TGTGCCAGCACCCGGGACAGGGGGGAAACTGAAGCTTTCTTT CASTRDRGETEAFF
TRBD2 TRBJ2-1 TRBV4-2 - TGTGCCAGCAGCGCACACCTCGGGCGGGGGGGCCCAAATGAGCAGTTCTTC CASSAHLGRGGPNEQFF
- TRBJ2-2 TRBV7-9 - TGTGCCAGCAGCTTAGAGCGCGCCGGGGAGCTGTTTTTT CASSLERAGELFF
TRBD1 TRBJ1-4 TRBV7-9 - TGTGCCAGCAGCTTACGAACAGGGGCTAATGAAAAACTGTTTTTT CASSLRTGANEKLFF
TRBD1 TRBJ2-7 TRBV6-5 - TGTGCCAGCAGACTAACGACAGGGGGAGGCGAGCAGTACTTC CASRLTTGGGEQYF
- TRBJ2-1 TRBV28 - TGTGCCAGCAGTAAAACTAGTCCCGGCTACAATGAGCAGTTCTTC CASSKTSPGYNEQFF
TRBD1 TRBJ2-7 TRBV10-3 - TGTGCGTCAGGGCAGGGGGTAACCTACGAGCAGTACTTC CASGQGVTYEQYF
- TRBJ1-1 TRBV15 - TGTGCCACCAGCAGATTCGAACAGGGCTTGGACACTGAAGCTTTCTTT CATSRFEQGLDTEAFF
TRBD1 TRBJ1-2 TRBV25-1 - TGTGCCAGCAGTGGGGGACAGGGGCTTTATGGCTACACCTTC CASSGGQGLYGYTF
- TRBJ1-4 TRBV21-1 - TGTGCCAGCAGCACCTCTGACAGGGGTCCCTCTGAAAAACTGTTTTTT CASSTSDRGPSEKLFF
- TRBJ1-1 TRBV19 few TGTGCCAGTAGTATGGGGGGGACAATGAACACTGAAGCTTTCTTT CASSMGGTMNTEAFF
TRBD1 TRBJ2-7 TRBV23-1 once TGCGCCAGCAGTCAATCGTACCTAAAACAGGGGGCGCCTGTATACGAGCAGTACTTC CASSQSYLKQGAPVYEQYF
- TRBJ1-2 TRBV28 - TGTGCCAGTTTCAGTGAGGTGTTTTTTCGATATGGCTACACCTTC CASFSEVFFRYGYTF
TRBD1 TRBJ1-1 TRBV5-1 once TGCGCCAGCAGCTCGCCGGGACAGTTGAACACTGAAGCTTTCTTT CASSSPGQLNTEAFF
- TRBJ2-1 TRBV7-2 - TGTGCCAGCAGCCGAGGACACAGGGAGGGTACGGGGATCGATGAGCAGTTCTTC CASSRGHREGTGIDEQFF
- TRBJ1-1 TRBV19 - TGTGCCAGTAGTATAGATCTCGCAGGGGACTACTGGAGGAACACTGAAGCTTTCTTT CASSIDLAGDYWRNTEAFF
- TRBJ1-5 TRBV2 - TGTGCCAGCAGTATATTAAATAGGTACAGGGGCAATCAGCCCCAGCATTTT CASSILNRYRGNQPQHF
- TRBJ1-2 TRBV6-4 - TGTGCCAGCAGTGCAGGGCTTTCAGGTGGCTACACCTTC CASSAGLSGGYTF
TRBD1 TRBJ1-4 TRBV5-3 - TGTGCCAGAAGCGGGGACAGGGAAGGTGAAAAACTGTTTTTT CARSGDREGEKLFF
- TRBJ1-1 TRBV7-2 once TGTGCCAGCAGCTTAGCGGTAGGGGGCACTGAAGCTTTCTTT CASSLAVGGTEAFF
- TRBJ1-1 TRBV6-5 few TGTGCCAGCAGTTACAAGACAGGCAGCTTAAACACTGAAGCTTTCTTT CASSYKTGSLNTEAFF
- TRBJ1-2 TRBV7-9 few TGTGCCAGCAGCTCCTTCTATGGCTACACCTTC CASSSFYGYTF
TRBD1 TRBJ1-1 TRBV30 once TGTGCCTGGAGATACGAGGGACAGGGGACCTCTGAAGCTTTCTTT CAWRYEGQGTSEAFF
TRBD1 TRBJ2-6 TRBV2 - TGTGCCAGCAGCGAAACGACAGGGCTCAACGTCCTGACTTTC CASSETTGLNVLTF
TRBD1 TRBJ2-7 TRBV7-9 few TGTGCCAGCAGAAGACCGGGACAGGGTAACGAGCAGTACTTC CASRRPGQGNEQYF
TRBD2 TRBJ2-1 TRBV14 - TGTGCCAGCAGCCAGGGACTAGCCTACAATGAGCAGTTCTTC CASSQGLAYNEQFF
- TRBJ1-2 TRBV5-6 - TGTGCCAGCAGCTTGTTGAGGGCTAACTATGGCTACACCTTC CASSLLRANYGYTF
- TRBJ2-2 TRBV10-3 - TGTGCCATCAGTGCCCCACTGCGGCGAATTAGCACCGGGGAGCTGTTTTTT CAISAPLRRISTGELFF
TRBD2 TRBJ2-7 TRBV4-1 - TGCGCCAGCAGCCAAGGACTAGCCAATTCCTACGAGCAGTACTTC CASSQGLANSYEQYF
- TRBJ1-4 TRBV30 - TGTGCCTGGAAAGAAGTGGGCAGCCGAGCAACTAATGAAAAACTGTTTTTT CAWKEVGSRATNEKLFF
TRBD2 TRBJ2-7 TRBV4-1 - TGCGCCAGCAGCCAGACTAGCGGCTACGAGCAGTACTTC CASSQTSGYEQYF
TRBD2 TRBJ2-2 TRBV29-1 - TGCAGCGTTCAAGTACTAGCGGGAGTAGCCGGGGAGCTGTTTTTT CSVQVLAGVAGELFF
- TRBJ1-5 TRBV5-6 - TGTGCCAGCAGCTTGGGGAGGTTTATCAATCAGCCCCAGCATTTT CASSLGRFINQPQHF
- TRBJ2-1 TRBV6-6 once TGTGCCAGCAGTAAAGGCTCGGGAGTAGGTGGGAATGAGCAGTTCTTC CASSKGSGVGGNEQFF
- TRBJ2-5 TRBV25-1 few TGTGCCAGCAGTGAATCGAGGCTGTACTTC CASSESRLYF
TRBD1 TRBJ2-5 TRBV28 - TGTGCCAGCAGTTTTCGGACAGGCGAGGAGACCCAGTACTTC CASSFRTGEETQYF